Below are 12 T cell receptor beta chains sequenced from a single sample in a study of blood T cell repertoires in COVID-19. TCRdb keeps only in-frame clones here, not all; method: immunoSEQ multiplex PCR. The sample contains roughly 200,000 clones, around 92% of which appear only once. The sample taken for sequencing was PBMCs or T cells enriched from blood (not recorded which). The receptors shown here come from a woman younger than 45 with acute COVID-19.

V gene TRBV18 combines with J gene TRBJ2-7; TRBD1 matches 8 bases. Trimming took 5 bases from V and 4 from J; bases not matched to a gene: 7. This CDR3 contains 14 residues. Germline CDR1 and CDR2: KGHSH and LQKENI. The CDR3, as DNA: TGTGCCAGCTCAACGGAGACAGGGGCTTACGAGCAGTACTTC. Translating it yields CASSTETGAYEQYF.

The chain joins TRBV3-1 (or the pseudogene TRBV3-2) to TRBJ2-5; the D gene is possibly TRBD1 (6 bases). The V end lost 6 bases, the J end lost 5 bases, and 25 bases lay between the germline ends. CDR1 is LGHDT, CDR2 YNNKEL, per germline (reference sequence). The CDR3 covers 17 residues. The chain's CDR3 is CASRRQGPRMRGETQYF. DNA of the CDR3: TGTGCCAGCAGACGGCAGGGGCCCAGGATGAGGGGGGAGACCCAGTACTTC.

The V gene is TRBV6-5, the J gene TRBJ1-3; D is possibly TRBD1 (5 bases). The length of the CDR3 is 15 residues. Germline V gene sequence: CDR1 MNHEY, CDR2 SVGAGI. V was clipped by 6 bases and J by 4 bases, with 16 bases between them. CDR3 sequence (DNA): TGTGCCAGCAGCCCCCAGGGTTCGGGCGGAAACACCATATATTTT. Protein: CASSPQGSGGNTIYF.

The genes are TRBV7-8 and TRBJ1-2; no firm D call. There are 14 residues in the CDR3. V was trimmed by 5 bases and J by 4 bases, leaving 14 bases between them. Germline CDR1 is SGHVS and CDR2 is FQNEAQ. The CDR3 nucleotides are TGTGCCAGCAGCACACGGACTGCCTCCTATGGCTACACCTTC. This gives the protein CASSTRTASYGYTF.

This chain uses TRBV19 with TRBJ1-4, with a possible D match to TRBD1 (5 bases). This CDR3 is 15 amino acids long. The germline V and J ends were trimmed by 3 bases and 4 bases, with 12 bases remaining between them. Germline CDR1 is LNHDA and CDR2 is SQIVND (reference sequence). DNA of the CDR3: TGTGCCAGTAGTATCACAGGCGTCGTTAATGAAAAACTGTTTTTT. Translating gives CASSITGVVNEKLFF.

The chain joins TRBV19 to TRBJ1-3; 10 bases are a match to TRBD1. V was clipped by 6 bases and J by 2 bases; unmatched bases: 1. In germline, CDR1 is LNHDA, CDR2 SQIVND (reference sequence). CDR3 length: 14 amino acids. CDR3 in DNA: TGTGCCAGTAGCGGGACAGGGGCTGGAAACACCATATATTTT. Translating gives CASSGTGAGNTIYF.

V is TRBV11-2 and J is TRBJ1-1; a weak D match, TRBD1 (5 bases). Trimming pared 4 bases from V and 3 bases from J, leaving 15 bases between. This CDR3 contains 15 residues. Germline CDR1 and CDR2: SGHAT and FQNNGV. CDR3: CASSSPRTPYTEAFF. CDR3 DNA sequence: TGTGCCAGCAGCTCCCCAAGGACACCTTACACTGAAGCTTTCTTT.

This chain links TRBV10-1 with TRBJ2-3; TRBD1 aligns across 9 bases. This CDR3 spans 15 amino acids. Germline-derived CDR1 and CDR2 are WNHNN and SYGVQD (reference sequence). Trimming cost V 3 bases and J 6 bases; bases outside gene matches: 7. The CDR3 is CASSEPGQGYDTQYF. As DNA, the CDR3 is TGCGCCAGCAGTGAACCGGGACAGGGATACGATACGCAGTATTTT.

The chain uses TRBV5-4 and TRBJ1-1; TRBD1 matches at 7 bases. Germline assignment: CDR1 SGHNT and CDR2 YYREEE (reference sequence). Germline trimming cut 4 bases from V and 7 bases from J; bases unmatched to any gene: 13. This CDR3 is built from 15 residues. The CDR3 reads CASSGWTGLSGEAFF. The CDR3 DNA reads TGTGCCAGCAGCGGGTGGACAGGATTATCGGGTGAAGCTTTCTTT.

The table lists this clone with a count of one. The V call is TRBV24-1, the J call TRBJ2-3, with TRBD2 as a possible D gene (6 bases). Deletions cut 4 bases from V and 6 bases from J, with 10 bases between. The CDR3 sequence is 13 residues long. Germline CDR1 KGHDR, CDR2 SFDVKD. CDR3 nucleotide sequence: TGTGCCACCAGTGACCCAGGGAGGGATACGCAGTATTTT. Its protein product is CATSDPGRDTQYF.

This chain links TRBV11-2 with TRBJ1-1, with 7 bases that match TRBD1. CDR3 size: 18 residues. V trimming: 4 bases; J trimming: 4 bases; junction bases outside the gene matches: 18. Germline CDR1 SGHAT, CDR2 FQNNGV. DNA of the CDR3: TGTGCCAGCAGCTCACACCGACCGCTAAGACAGGGTGGCACTGAAGCTTTCTTT. Protein product: CASSSHRPLRQGGTEAFF.

The CDR3 DNA is TGTGCCAGCAGCGAACAGGGCCCTAGGAACACCGGGGAGCTGTTTTTT. Its protein is CASSEQGPRNTGELFF. This chain joins TRBV9 and TRBJ2-2, with D perhaps matching TRBD1 (6 bases). Between the trimmed V and J ends, which lost 3 bases and 1 base, there was a span of 13 bases. The CDR3 contains 16 residues. Per germline, CDR1 SGDLS and CDR2 YYNGEE.